Listed below are T cell receptor beta chains from one sample, sequenced in a study of blood T cell repertoires in COVID-19. Produced via immunoSEQ multiplex PCR; TCRdb's table is partial and in-frame only. The repertoire consists of roughly 86,000 clones, with approximately 86% occurring once and the leading ten covering over 5%. Source material: peripheral blood. Receptors were obtained from a man in his forties with acute or convalescent COVID-19. CDR3s leave out the opening cysteine and the closing phenylalanine or tryptophan.

cdr3_aa j_call v_call
ASSQVRETQY TRBJ2-5 TRBV3-1/TRBV3-2
ASVRGNNQPQH TRBJ1-5 TRBV12-3/TRBV12-4
SAQGRDGYT TRBJ1-2 TRBV20-1
ASSREGGTPEAF TRBJ1-1 TRBV2
ASSAGQAYNQPQH TRBJ1-5 TRBV7-8
ASSPGQGGGAGELF TRBJ2-2 TRBV6-2/TRBV6-3
ASSLDGTESYGYT TRBJ1-2 TRBV11-2
ASTAGTEAF TRBJ1-1 TRBV6-5
ASSSRDQETQY TRBJ2-5 TRBV5-6
ASSPEVTPGLAGVCRYEQY TRBJ2-7 TRBV4-2
ASSSGQRAYGYT TRBJ1-2 TRBV5-1
ATGQGNQPQH TRBJ1-5 TRBV24-1
ASSQAMTRGWQF TRBJ2-1 TRBV3-1/TRBV3-2
ASSLAGPLVNTEAF TRBJ1-1 TRBV13
ASSAGQGLYNEQF TRBJ2-1 TRBV18
ASSIVLGTYEQY TRBJ2-7 TRBV19
ASSLASSGGPSTDTQY TRBJ2-3 TRBV7-2
ASSTPRAGELF TRBJ2-2 TRBV19
ASSQEVYGTHTPAGTIY TRBJ1-3 TRBV3-1/TRBV3-2
ASSLRTAKYQETQY TRBJ2-5 TRBV11-1
SVAAGRGGYT TRBJ1-2 TRBV29-1
ASRETRDTEAF TRBJ1-1 TRBV6-5
SASKQGSNEKLF TRBJ1-4 TRBV20-1
ASKDRAGSYEQY TRBJ2-7 TRBV19
ASSQPVGAGGQGNEQF TRBJ2-1 TRBV4-2
ASRRTGPEAF TRBJ1-1 TRBV12-3/TRBV12-4
ASSLDYGLWGRVYEQY TRBJ2-7 TRBV7-8